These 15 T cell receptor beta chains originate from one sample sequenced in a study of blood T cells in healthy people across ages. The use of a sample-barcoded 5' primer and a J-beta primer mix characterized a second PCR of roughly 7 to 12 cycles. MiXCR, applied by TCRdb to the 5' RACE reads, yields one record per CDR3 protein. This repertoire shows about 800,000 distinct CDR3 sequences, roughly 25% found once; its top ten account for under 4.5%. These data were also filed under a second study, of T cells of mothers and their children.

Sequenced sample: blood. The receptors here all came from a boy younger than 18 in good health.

The CDR3 sequence: CASNPSGTFNQPQHF. The CDR3 nucleotides are TGTGCCAGCAACCCGTCCGGGACATTTAATCAGCCCCAGCATTTT. V is TRBV12-3 or TRBV12-4 and J is TRBJ1-5; maybe TRBD1 (6 bases). The CDR3 is made up of 15 amino acids. V was trimmed by 7 bases and J by 4 bases, leaving 17 bases between them.

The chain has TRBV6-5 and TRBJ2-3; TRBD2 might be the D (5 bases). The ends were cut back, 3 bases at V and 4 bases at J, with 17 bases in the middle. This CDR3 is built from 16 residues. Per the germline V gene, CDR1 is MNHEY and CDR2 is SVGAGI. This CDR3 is CASSYYYTDGADTQYF. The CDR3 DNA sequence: TGTGCCAGCAGTTATTATTACACGGACGGGGCAGATACGCAGTATTTT.

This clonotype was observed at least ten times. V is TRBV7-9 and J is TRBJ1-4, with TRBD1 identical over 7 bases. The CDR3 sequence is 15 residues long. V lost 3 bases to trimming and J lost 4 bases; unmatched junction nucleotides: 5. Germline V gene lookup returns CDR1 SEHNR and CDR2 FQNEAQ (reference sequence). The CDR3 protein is CASSLEGTVNEKLFF. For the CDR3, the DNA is TGTGCCAGCAGCTTGGAAGGGACAGTTAATGAAAAACTGTTTTTT.

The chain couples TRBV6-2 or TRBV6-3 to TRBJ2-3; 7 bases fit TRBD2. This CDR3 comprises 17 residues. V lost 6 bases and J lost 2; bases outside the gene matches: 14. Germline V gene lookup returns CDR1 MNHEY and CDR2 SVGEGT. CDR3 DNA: TGTGCCAGCAGCTACGATTCCTTGCGGGGGACCACAGATACGCAGTATTTT. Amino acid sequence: CASSYDSLRGTTDTQYF.

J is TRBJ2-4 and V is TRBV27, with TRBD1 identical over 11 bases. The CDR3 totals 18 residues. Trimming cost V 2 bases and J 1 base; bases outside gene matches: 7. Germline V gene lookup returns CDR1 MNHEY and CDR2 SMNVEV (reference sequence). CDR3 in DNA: TGTGCCAGCAGTTTAGGACAGGGGGCCCCCCCGGCCAAAAACATTCAGTACTTC. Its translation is CASSLGQGAPPAKNIQYF.

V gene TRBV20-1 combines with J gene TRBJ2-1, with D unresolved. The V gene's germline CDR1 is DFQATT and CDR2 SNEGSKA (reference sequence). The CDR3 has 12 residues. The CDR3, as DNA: TGCAGCGGCTCTAGCTCCTACAATGAGCAGTTCTTC. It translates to CSGSSSYNEQFF.

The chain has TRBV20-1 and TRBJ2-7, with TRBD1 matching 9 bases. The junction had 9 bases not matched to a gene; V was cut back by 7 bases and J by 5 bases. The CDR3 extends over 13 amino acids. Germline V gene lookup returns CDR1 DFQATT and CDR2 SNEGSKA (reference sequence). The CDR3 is CSVYGTGSNEQYF. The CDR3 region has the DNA TGCAGTGTTTACGGGACAGGGAGCAACGAGCAGTACTTC.

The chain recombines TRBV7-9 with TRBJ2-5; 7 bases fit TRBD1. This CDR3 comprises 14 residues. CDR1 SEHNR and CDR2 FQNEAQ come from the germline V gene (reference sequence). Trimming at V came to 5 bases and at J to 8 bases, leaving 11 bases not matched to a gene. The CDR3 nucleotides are TGTGCCAGCAGCGACAACAGGGGAAAGGATACCCAGTACTTC. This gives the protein CASSDNRGKDTQYF.

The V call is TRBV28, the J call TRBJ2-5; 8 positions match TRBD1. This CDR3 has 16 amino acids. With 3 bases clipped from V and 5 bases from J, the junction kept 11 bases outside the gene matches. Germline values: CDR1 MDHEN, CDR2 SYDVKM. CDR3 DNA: TGTGCCAGCAGTTTCCCCCCGACAGGGGCCGGGGAGACCCAGTACTTC. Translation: CASSFPPTGAGETQYF.

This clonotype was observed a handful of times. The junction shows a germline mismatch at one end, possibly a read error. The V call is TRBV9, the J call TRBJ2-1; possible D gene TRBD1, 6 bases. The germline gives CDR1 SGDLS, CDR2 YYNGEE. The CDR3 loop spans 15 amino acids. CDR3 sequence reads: CVSSVSPGQYNEQFF. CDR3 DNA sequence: TGTGTCAGCAGCGTTTCCCCCGGACAGTACAATGAGCAGTTCTTC. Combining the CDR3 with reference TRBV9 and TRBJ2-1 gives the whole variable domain DSGVTQTPKHLITATGQRVTLRCSPRSGDLSVYWYQQSLDQGLQFLIQYYNGEERAKGNILERFSAQQFPDLHSELNLSSLELGDSALYFCVSSVSPGQYNEQFFGPGTRLTVL.

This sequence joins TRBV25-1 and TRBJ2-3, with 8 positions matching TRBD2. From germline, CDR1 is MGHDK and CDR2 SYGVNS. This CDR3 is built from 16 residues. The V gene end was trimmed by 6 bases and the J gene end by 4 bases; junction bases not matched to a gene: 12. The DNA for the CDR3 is TGTGCCAGCAGAGAAGGGCCAGCGGGAGAAGCAGATACGCAGTATTTT. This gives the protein CASREGPAGEADTQYF.

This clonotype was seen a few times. CDR3 nucleotide sequence: TGTGCCACCAGCTTTCCGACGACATATAACACTGAAGCTTTCTTT. Protein product: CATSFPTTYNTEAFF. This sequence joins TRBV15 and TRBJ1-1; D unresolved. V was cut by 5 bases and J by 2 bases, with 15 bases left in between. Germline CDR1 LNHNV, CDR2 YYDKDF (reference sequence). The CDR3 is 15 amino acids. Full variable domain (missing parts from reference TRBV15 and TRBJ1-1): DAMVIQNPRYQVTQFGKPVTLSCSQTLNHNVMYWYQQKSSQAPKLLFHYYDKDFNNEADTPDNFQSRRPNTSFCFLDIRSPGLGDTAMYLCATSFPTTYNTEAFFGQGTRLTVV.

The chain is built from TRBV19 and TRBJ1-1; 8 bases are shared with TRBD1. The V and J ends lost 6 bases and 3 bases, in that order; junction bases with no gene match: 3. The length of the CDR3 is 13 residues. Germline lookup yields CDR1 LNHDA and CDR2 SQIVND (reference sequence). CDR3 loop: CASSATGDTEAFF. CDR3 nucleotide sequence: TGTGCCAGTAGCGCGACAGGGGACACTGAAGCTTTCTTT.

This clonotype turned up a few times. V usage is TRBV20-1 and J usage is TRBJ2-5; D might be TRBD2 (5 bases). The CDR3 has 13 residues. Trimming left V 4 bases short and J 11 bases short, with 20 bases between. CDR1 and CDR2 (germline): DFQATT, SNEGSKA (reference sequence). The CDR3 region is CSAIRTRPLEQYF. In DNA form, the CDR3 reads TGCAGTGCTATACGGACTCGCCCCTTAGAGCAGTACTTC.

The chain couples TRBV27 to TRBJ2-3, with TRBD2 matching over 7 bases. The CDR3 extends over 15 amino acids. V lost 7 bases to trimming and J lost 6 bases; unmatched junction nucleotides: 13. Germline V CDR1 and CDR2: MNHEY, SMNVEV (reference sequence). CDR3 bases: TGTGCCAGCACCCACGGACTAGGATCGTTGGATACGCAGTATTTT. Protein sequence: CASTHGLGSLDTQYF.